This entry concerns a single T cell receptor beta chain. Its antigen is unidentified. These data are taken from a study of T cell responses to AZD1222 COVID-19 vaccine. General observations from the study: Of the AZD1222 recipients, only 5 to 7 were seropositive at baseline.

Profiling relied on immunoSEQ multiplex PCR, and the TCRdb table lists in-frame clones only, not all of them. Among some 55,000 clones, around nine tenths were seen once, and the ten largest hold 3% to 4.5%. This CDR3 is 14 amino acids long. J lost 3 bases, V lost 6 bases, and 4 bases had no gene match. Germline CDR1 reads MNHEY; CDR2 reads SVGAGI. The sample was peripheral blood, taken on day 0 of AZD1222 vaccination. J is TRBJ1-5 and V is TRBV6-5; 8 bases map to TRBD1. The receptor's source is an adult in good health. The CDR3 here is CASRGDRTNQPQHF. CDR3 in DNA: TGTGCCAGCAGGGGGGACAGGACCAATCAGCCCCAGCATTTT.